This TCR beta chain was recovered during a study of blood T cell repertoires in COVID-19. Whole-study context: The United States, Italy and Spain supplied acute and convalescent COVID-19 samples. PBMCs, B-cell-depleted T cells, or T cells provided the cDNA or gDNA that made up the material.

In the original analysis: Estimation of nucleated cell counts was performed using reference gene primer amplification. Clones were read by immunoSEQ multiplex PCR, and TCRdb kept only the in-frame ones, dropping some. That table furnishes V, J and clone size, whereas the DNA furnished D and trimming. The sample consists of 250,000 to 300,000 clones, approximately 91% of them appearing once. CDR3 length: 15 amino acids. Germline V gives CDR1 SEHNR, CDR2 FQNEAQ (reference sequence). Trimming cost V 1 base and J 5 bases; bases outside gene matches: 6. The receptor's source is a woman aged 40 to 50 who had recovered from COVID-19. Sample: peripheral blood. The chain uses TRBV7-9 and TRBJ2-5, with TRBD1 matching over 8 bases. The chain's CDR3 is CASSLDRGVLETQYF. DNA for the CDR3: TGTGCCAGCAGCTTAGACAGGGGGGTATTGGAGACCCAGTACTTC.